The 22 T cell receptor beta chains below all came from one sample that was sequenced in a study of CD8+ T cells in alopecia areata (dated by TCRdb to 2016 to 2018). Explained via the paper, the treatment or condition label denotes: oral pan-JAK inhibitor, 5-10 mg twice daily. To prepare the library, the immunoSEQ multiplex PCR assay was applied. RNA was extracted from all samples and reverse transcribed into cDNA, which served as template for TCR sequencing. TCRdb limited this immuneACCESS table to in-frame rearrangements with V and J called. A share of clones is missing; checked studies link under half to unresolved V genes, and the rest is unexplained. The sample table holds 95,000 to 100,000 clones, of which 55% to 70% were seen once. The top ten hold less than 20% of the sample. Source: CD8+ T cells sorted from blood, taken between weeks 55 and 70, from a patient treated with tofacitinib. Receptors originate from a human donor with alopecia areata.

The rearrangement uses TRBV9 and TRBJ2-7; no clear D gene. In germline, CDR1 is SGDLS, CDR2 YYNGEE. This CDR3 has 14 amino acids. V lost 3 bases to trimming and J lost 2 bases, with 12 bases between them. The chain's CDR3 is CASSDKTRTYEQYF. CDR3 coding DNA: TGTGCCAGCAGCGATAAAACGAGGACCTACGAGCAGTACTTC.

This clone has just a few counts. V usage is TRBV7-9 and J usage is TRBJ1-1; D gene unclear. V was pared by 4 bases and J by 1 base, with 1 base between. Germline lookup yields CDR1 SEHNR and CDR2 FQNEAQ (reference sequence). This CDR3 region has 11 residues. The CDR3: CASSWNTEAFF. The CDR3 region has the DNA TGTGCCAGCAGCTGGAACACTGAAGCTTTCTTT.

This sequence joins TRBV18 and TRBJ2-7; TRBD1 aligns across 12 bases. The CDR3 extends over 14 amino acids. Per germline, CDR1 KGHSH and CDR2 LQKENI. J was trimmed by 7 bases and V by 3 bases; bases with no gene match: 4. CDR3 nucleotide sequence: TGTGCCAGCTCACCGGGACAGGGGGCGAGGGAGCAGTACTTC. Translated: CASSPGQGAREQYF.

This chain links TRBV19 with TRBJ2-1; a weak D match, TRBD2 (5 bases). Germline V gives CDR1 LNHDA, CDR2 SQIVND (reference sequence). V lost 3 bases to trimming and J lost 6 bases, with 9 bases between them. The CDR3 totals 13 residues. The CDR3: CASSMGSPNEQFF. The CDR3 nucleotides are TGTGCCAGTAGTATGGGGAGCCCCAATGAGCAGTTCTTC.

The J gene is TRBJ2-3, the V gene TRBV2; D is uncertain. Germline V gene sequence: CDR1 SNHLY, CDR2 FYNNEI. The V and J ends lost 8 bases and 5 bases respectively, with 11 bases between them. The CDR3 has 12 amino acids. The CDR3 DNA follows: TGTGCCAGCCTCCCAGCCGGAGATACGCAGTATTTT. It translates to CASLPAGDTQYF.

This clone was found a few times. CDR3 sequence: CAWRAPRPGQGANEQYF. CDR3 in DNA: TGTGCCTGGAGGGCCCCCCGCCCGGGACAGGGGGCCAACGAGCAGTACTTC. The chain employs TRBV30 and TRBJ2-7, with 12 nucleotides matching TRBD1. Germline assignment: CDR1 GTSNPN and CDR2 SVGIG (reference sequence). J gave up 5 bases and V 3 bases, and 14 bases lay outside the gene matches. CDR3 size: 17 residues. The full variable domain, with the rest looked up from reference TRBV30 and TRBJ2-7, is SQTIHQWPATLVQPVGSPLSLECTVEGTSNPNLYWYRQAAGRGLQLLFYSVGIGQISSEVPQNLSASRPQDRQFILSSKKLLLSDSGFYLCAWRAPRPGQGANEQYFGPGTRLTVT.

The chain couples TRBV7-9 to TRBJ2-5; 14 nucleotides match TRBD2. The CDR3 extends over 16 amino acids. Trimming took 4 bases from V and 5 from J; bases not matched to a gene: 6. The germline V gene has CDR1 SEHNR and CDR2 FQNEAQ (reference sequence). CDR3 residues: CASSYGTSGGGETQYF. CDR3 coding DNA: TGTGCCAGCAGCTACGGGACTAGCGGGGGAGGGGAGACCCAGTACTTC.

CDR3 region: CASKASLRDFF. CDR3 coding DNA: TGTGCCAGCAAGGCTAGCTTAAGGGATTTCTTT. V usage is TRBV2 and J usage is TRBJ1-1; D is uncertain. The CDR3 is made up of 11 amino acids. The germline V gene encodes CDR1 SNHLY and CDR2 FYNNEI. The V and J ends lost 7 bases and 13 bases respectively, with 16 bases between them. The entire variable domain, with the rest obtained from reference TRBV2 and TRBJ1-1, is as follows: EPEVTQTPSHQVTQMGQEVILRCVPISNHLYFYWYRQILGQKVEFLVSFYNNEISEKSEIFDDQFSVERPDGSNFTLKIRSTKLEDSAMYFCASKASLRDFFGQGTRLTVV.

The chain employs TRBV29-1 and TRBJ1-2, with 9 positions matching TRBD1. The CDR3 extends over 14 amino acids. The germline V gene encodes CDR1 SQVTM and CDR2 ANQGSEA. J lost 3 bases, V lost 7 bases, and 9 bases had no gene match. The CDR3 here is CSARTGEEYYGYTF. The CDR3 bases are TGCAGCGCCCGGACAGGGGAAGAGTACTATGGCTACACCTTC.

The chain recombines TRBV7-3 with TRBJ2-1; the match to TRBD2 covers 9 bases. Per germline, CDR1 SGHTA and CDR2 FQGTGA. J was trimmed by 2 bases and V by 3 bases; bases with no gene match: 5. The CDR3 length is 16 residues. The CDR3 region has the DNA TGTGCCAGCAGCTTTCTAAGCGGGGGGACCTACAATGAGCAGTTCTTC. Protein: CASSFLSGGTYNEQFF.

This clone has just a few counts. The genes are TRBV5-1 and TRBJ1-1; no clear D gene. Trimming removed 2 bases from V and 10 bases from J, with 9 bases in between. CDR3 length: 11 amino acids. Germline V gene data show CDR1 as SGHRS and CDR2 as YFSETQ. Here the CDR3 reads CASSFGGLAFF. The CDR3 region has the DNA TGCGCCAGCAGCTTCGGTGGACTAGCTTTCTTT.

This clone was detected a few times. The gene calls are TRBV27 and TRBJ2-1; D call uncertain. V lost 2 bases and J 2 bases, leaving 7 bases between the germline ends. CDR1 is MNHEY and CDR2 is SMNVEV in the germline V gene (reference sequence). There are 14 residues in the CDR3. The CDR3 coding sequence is TGTGCCAGCAGTTTAGTCAAAACCTACAATGAGCAGTTCTTC. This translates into CASSLVKTYNEQFF.

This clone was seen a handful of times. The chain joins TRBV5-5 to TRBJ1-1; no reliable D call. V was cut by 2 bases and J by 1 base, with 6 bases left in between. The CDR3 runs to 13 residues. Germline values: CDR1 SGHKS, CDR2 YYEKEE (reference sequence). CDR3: CASSLWENTEAFF. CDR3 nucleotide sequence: TGTGCCAGCAGCTTATGGGAGAACACTGAAGCTTTCTTT.

Here the CDR3 reads CASSLYIVGVSEAFF. CDR3 sequence (DNA): TGTGCCAGCAGTTTATACATTGTGGGAGTTTCTGAAGCTTTCTTT. The J gene is TRBJ1-1, the V gene TRBV27; no definite D call. This CDR3 has 15 residues. V gave up 1 base and J gave up 6 bases, with 15 bases separating them. Germline V gene sequence: CDR1 MNHEY, CDR2 SMNVEV (reference sequence).

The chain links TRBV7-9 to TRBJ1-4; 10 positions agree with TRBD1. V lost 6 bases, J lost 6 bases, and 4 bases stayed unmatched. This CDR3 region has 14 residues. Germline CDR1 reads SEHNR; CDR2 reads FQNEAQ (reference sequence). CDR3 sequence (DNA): TGTGCCAGCAGGTCGGACAGGGGGTATGAAAAACTGTTTTTT. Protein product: CASRSDRGYEKLFF.

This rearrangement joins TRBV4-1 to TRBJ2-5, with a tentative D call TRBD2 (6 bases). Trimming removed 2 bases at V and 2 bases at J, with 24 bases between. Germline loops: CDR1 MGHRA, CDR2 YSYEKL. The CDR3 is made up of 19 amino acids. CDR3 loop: CASSQFPTQAGISQETQYF. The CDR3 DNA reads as TGCGCCAGCAGCCAATTCCCGACGCAGGCGGGGATCTCTCAAGAGACCCAGTACTTC.

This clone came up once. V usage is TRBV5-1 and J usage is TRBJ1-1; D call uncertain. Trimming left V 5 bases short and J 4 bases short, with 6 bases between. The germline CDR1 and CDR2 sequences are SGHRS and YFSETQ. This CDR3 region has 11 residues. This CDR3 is CASRFGTEAFF. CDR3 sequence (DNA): TGCGCCAGCAGGTTCGGCACTGAAGCTTTCTTT.

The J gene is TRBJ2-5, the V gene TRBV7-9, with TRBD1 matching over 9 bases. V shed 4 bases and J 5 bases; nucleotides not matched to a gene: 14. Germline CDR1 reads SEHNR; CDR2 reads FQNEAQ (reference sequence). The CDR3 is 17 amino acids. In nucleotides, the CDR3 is TGTGCCAGCAGCTCCATGTGGGGACAGGGAGGAGGGGAGACCCAGTACTTC. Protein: CASSSMWGQGGGETQYF. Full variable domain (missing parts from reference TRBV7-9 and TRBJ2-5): DTGVSQNPRHKITKRGQNVTFRCDPISEHNRLYWYRQTLGQGPEFLTYFQNEAQLEKSRLLSDRFSAERPKGSFSTLEIQRTEQGDSAMYLCASSSMWGQGGGETQYFGPGTRLLVL.

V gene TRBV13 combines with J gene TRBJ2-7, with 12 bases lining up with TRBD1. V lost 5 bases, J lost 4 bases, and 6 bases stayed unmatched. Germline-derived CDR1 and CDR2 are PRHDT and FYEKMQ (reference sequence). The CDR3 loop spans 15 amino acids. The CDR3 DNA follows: TGTGCCAGCAGCCCTCCGGGACAGGGGGCTTACGAGCAGTACTTC. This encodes CASSPPGQGAYEQYF.

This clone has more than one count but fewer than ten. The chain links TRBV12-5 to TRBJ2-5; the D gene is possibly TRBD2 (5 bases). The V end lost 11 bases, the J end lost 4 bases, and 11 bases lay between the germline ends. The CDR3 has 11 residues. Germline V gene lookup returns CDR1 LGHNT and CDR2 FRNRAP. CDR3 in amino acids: CAGDYGETQYF. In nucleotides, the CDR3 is TGTGCTGGTGACTACGGAGAGACCCAGTACTTC.

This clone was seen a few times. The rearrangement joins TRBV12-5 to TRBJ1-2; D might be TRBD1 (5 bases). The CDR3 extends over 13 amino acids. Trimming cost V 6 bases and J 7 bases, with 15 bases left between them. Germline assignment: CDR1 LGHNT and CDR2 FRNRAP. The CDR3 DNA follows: TGTGCTAGTGGAGGAGGGGCAGGGTTTGGCTACACCTTC. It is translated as CASGGGAGFGYTF.

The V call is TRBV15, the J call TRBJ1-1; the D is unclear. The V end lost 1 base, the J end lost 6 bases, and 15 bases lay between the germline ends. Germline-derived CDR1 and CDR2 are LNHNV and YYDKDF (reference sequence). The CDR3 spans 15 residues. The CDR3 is CATSRAVTQTAEAFF. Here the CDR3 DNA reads TGTGCCACCAGCAGAGCCGTTACCCAGACCGCTGAAGCTTTCTTT. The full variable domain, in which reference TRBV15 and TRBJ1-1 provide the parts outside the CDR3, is DAMVIQNPRYQVTQFGKPVTLSCSQTLNHNVMYWYQQKSSQAPKLLFHYYDKDFNNEADTPDNFQSRRPNTSFCFLDIRSPGLGDTAMYLCATSRAVTQTAEAFFGQGTRLTVV.